A selection of T cell receptor beta chains follows, all from one sample in a study of CD8 T cells in ankylosing spondylitis. TCRdb used MiXCR to reprocess the 5' RACE reads, holding one entry per CDR3 protein. The sample consists of about 39,000 distinct CDR3 sequences, less than 4% of them appearing once. Sequenced: blood, either unsorted or a sorted T cell fraction (not recorded which). Receptors were obtained from a male donor with ankylosing spondylitis or in good health (not recorded which). The CDR3 runs from the conserved cysteine through the conserved F or W. Fields, in order: J gene, D gene, V gene, clone size, CDR3 protein. The D gene is left open where the match is weak. Rows give clone size only sometimes, using once, few, many, or a class for an expanded clone.

J: TRBJ1-5; D: .; V: TRBV9; size: many; CDR3: CASSEASNQPQHF
J: TRBJ2-5; D: .; V: TRBV9; size: few; CDR3: CASSVNPSRAQETQYF
J: TRBJ2-1; D: TRBD2; V: TRBV9; size: .; CDR3: CASSLTSGDYNEQFF
J: TRBJ1-4; D: .; V: TRBV9; size: many; CDR3: CASSVATNEKLFF
J: TRBJ2-3; D: .; V: TRBV9; size: many; CDR3: CASSVVWNTDTQYF
J: TRBJ2-5; D: .; V: TRBV9; size: many; CDR3: CASSVADYPSGETQYF
J: TRBJ1-6; D: TRBD1; V: TRBV9; size: many; CDR3: CASSVAQGGNSPLHF
J: TRBJ2-5; D: TRBD1; V: TRBV9; size: many; CDR3: CASSGGQGGGQETQYF
J: TRBJ2-3; D: TRBD1; V: TRBV9; size: many; CDR3: CASSVAPPGQGSDTQYF
J: TRBJ2-2; D: .; V: TRBV9; size: .; CDR3: CASSVATTPGELFF
J: TRBJ2-2; D: .; V: TRBV9; size: many; CDR3: CASSTELGYTGELFF
J: TRBJ1-3; D: .; V: TRBV9; size: many; CDR3: CASSVDRGAGNTIYF
J: TRBJ1-2; D: .; V: TRBV9; size: many; CDR3: CASSVSRGHGYTF
J: TRBJ2-6; D: .; V: TRBV9; size: many; CDR3: CASSWGDVTSGANVLTF
J: TRBJ2-1; D: .; V: TRBV9; size: many; CDR3: CASSVRGGNEQFF
J: TRBJ2-2; D: .; V: TRBV9; size: few; CDR3: CASSDPIRFTGELFF
J: TRBJ2-1; D: .; V: TRBV21-1; size: many; CDR3: CASRGGLVTYNEQFF
J: TRBJ2-2; D: TRBD2; V: TRBV9; size: many; CDR3: CASSAIPSGVTGELFF
J: TRBJ2-3; D: TRBD2; V: TRBV9; size: few; CDR3: CASSVDGTSWTDTQYF
J: TRBJ2-3; D: .; V: TRBV9; size: many; CDR3: CASSEGGTDTQYF
J: TRBJ2-3; D: TRBD1; V: TRBV9; size: many; CDR3: CASSVGPTGQGRASQYF
J: TRBJ2-2; D: TRBD1; V: TRBV9; size: many; CDR3: CASSSRQGGSGELFF
J: TRBJ2-2; D: .; V: TRBV9; size: many; CDR3: CASSASVNTGELFF
J: TRBJ2-2; D: .; V: TRBV9; size: many; CDR3: CASSVLEGSAGELFF
J: TRBJ2-1; D: .; V: TRBV9; size: many; CDR3: CASSVGGHPNEQFF
J: TRBJ2-2; D: .; V: TRBV9; size: many; CDR3: CASSTRDSLTGELFF
J: TRBJ2-3; D: .; V: TRBV9; size: medium-sized; CDR3: CASSVASGTDTQYF
J: TRBJ2-5; D: .; V: TRBV9; size: few; CDR3: CASSVRQQETQYF
J: TRBJ1-4; D: .; V: TRBV9; size: many; CDR3: CASSVGDSYEKLFF
J: TRBJ2-1; D: TRBD2; V: TRBV9; size: many; CDR3: CASSVLGTSGSNEQFF
J: TRBJ2-1; D: TRBD2; V: TRBV9; size: many; CDR3: CASSKGGSSGKNYNEQFF
J: TRBJ1-6; D: TRBD1; V: TRBV9; size: many; CDR3: CASSARDRGISPLHF
J: TRBJ2-6; D: .; V: TRBV9; size: many; CDR3: CASSVGVSGANVLTF
J: TRBJ2-5; D: .; V: TRBV9; size: many; CDR3: CASSVGLVQETQYF
J: TRBJ1-1; D: .; V: TRBV9; size: many; CDR3: CASSARQRNTEAFF
J: TRBJ1-1; D: TRBD1; V: TRBV9; size: many; CDR3: CASSVVGTATEAFF
J: TRBJ1-5; D: .; V: TRBV9; size: many; CDR3: CASSSRQDNQPQHF
J: TRBJ1-2; D: .; V: TRBV9; size: many; CDR3: CASSVLTQGPYGYTF
J: TRBJ2-3; D: .; V: TRBV9; size: many; CDR3: CASSWRAETSTDTQYF
J: TRBJ1-1; D: .; V: TRBV9; size: many; CDR3: CASSPTRGELEAFF
J: TRBJ1-4; D: TRBD1; V: TRBV9; size: many; CDR3: CASSIRQGTNEKLFF
J: TRBJ2-2; D: TRBD1; V: TRBV9; size: many; CDR3: CASSVGDRGSTGELFF
J: TRBJ2-2; D: .; V: TRBV9; size: many; CDR3: CASSAIGAGTGELFF
J: TRBJ1-6; D: .; V: TRBV9; size: many; CDR3: CASSVDGYGNSPLHF
J: TRBJ1-5; D: .; V: TRBV9; size: many; CDR3: CASSEGRVDQPQHF
J: TRBJ2-3; D: .; V: TRBV9; size: many; CDR3: CASSVSLGGTDTQYF
J: TRBJ2-2; D: .; V: TRBV9; size: many; CDR3: CASSASRNTGELFF
J: TRBJ2-1; D: TRBD1; V: TRBV9; size: many; CDR3: CASKGGQPSDRVDYNEQFF
J: TRBJ2-3; D: TRBD2; V: TRBV9; size: many; CDR3: CASSVGLAGTDTQYF
J: TRBJ1-4; D: .; V: TRBV9; size: many; CDR3: CASSVGTTTNEKLFF
J: TRBJ2-3; D: .; V: TRBV9; size: many; CDR3: CASSPHVASTDTQYF
J: TRBJ2-1; D: TRBD1; V: TRBV9; size: many; CDR3: CASSVGDRGTDNEQFF